This TCR beta chain emerged from a study of metastatic and nonmetastatic thyroid tumors. Study-level background: Across peripheral blood and tumor or nodule tissue samples taken from malignant and benign thyroid patients, the repertoires were compared with one another. Study results and caveats: According to reports, the diversity of TCR beta was significantly higher in malignant thyroid tumors than in benign nodules, and this held in both blood and tumor samples.

Every patient underwent thyroid surgery untreated. With 5 bases clipped from V and 7 bases from J, the junction kept 10 bases outside the gene matches. The germline V gene encodes CDR1 SNHLY and CDR2 FYNNEI. The CDR3 has 15 residues. Under the authors' procedure: Across clinicopathological groups, CDR3 differences served as the basis for building a distant-metastasis classifier for papillary thyroid cancer. TCRdb reprocessed the PCR reads via MiXCR. TCRdb's processing, not the authors', yielded these V and J calls. The data hold 6,500 to 8,500 clones, with roughly 24% observed a single time. About this clone itself: The antigen is not known.

Sequencing was carried out using tumor tissue. V and J are TRBV2 and TRBJ2-2; 7 bases line up with TRBD1. This TCR derives from a female donor with papillary thyroid cancer or a benign thyroid nodule (not recorded which). Some clones in this sample may be carry-over from other donors' samples. This CDR3 is CASSIQGMGVGELFF. The CDR3 DNA sequence: TGTGCCAGCAGTATACAGGGGATGGGAGTCGGGGAGCTGTTTTTT.